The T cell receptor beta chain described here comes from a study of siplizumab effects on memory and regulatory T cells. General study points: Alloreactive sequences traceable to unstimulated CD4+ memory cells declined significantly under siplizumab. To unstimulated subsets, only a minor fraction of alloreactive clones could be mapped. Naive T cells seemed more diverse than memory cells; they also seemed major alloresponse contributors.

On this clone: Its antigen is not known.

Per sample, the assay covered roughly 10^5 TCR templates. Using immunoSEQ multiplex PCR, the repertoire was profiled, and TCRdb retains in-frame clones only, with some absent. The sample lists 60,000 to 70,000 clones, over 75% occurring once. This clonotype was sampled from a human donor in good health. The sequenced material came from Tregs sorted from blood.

CDR3 loop: CASSSRAGGLYEQYF. The CDR3 coding sequence is TGTGCCAGCAGTTCACGGGCGGGAGGGCTCTACGAGCAGTACTTC. The chain carries TRBV28 and TRBJ2-7; the match to TRBD2 covers 9 bases. Germline V gives CDR1 MDHEN, CDR2 SYDVKM. The CDR3 spans 15 residues. V lost 4 bases and J lost 3; bases outside the gene matches: 7.